Included here is one TCR beta chain sequence, with context. The data are from a study of shared T cell receptors in the human thymus. Data came from immunoSEQ multiplex PCR; TCRdb stores just in-frame clones and leaves some out. The repertoire consists of hundreds of thousands of clones, with more than 75% occurring once and the leading ten covering 0.008% to 0.011%. V lost 3 bases and J 4 bases, leaving 27 bases between the germline ends. The CDR3 consists of 19 residues. From germline, CDR1 is MDHEN and CDR2 SYDVKM. These data are also associated with another study on human thymus T cells. Per that study: Thymus specimens were resections from corrective heart surgery.

The clonotype originates from a boy less than two years old with a congenital heart defect. Sequenced: thymocytes. V gene TRBV28 combines with J gene TRBJ2-5, with D possibly matching TRBD1 (6 bases). The CDR3 loop reads CASSFTGKPPRNRVETQYF. For the CDR3, the DNA is TGTGCCAGCAGTTTCACAGGGAAGCCTCCTAGAAACCGGGTAGAGACCCAGTACTTC.